This T cell receptor beta chain originates from a study of human thymus T cells (dated by TCRdb to the early 2020s). Describing the broader study: The study used fewer than ten infant thymus samples plus four related peripheral blood samples to characterize TCR alpha and beta repertoires. The cohort included more than 5 male and a couple of female infants, with donor ages spanning 7 to 244 days.

Thymus tissue was obtained as surgical resects removed during corrective cardiac surgery. Immunologically healthy infants undergoing open corrective cardiac surgery for congenital heart defects in Finland were used as donors. After being mechanically released from the tissue, thymocytes were kept at -70 degrees C in pellets of roughly 8.5-34 million cells. A QIAsymphony instrument was used to extract genomic DNA from frozen cell pellets. Summary of the overall study and its limitations: On average, around 810,000 unique TCRB clonotypes were obtained from thymus samples, compared with 65,000 to 90,000 from blood samples. According to the related research, thymic TCR repertoires were highly overlapping among unrelated individuals. V and J gene segment usage appeared biased in both thymic and peripheral blood repertoires.

TCRB and TCRAD loci were amplified from a standardized quantity of quality-controlled genomic DNA using the immunoSEQ multiplex PCR assay. The amplicons spanned the V(D)J region and were long enough to cover the CDR3 and allow V and J genes to be identified. Amplicon sequencing was performed on an Illumina platform through the commercial immunoSEQ service. The authors processed their data as follows. Corrections for primer bias and sequencing errors followed previously described methods, while TCRAD and TCRB definitions were based on the IMGT database. Repertoires were analysed with immunoSEQ Analyzer 3.0 and VDJTools, covering basic statistics, V/J segment usage, diversity estimates, rarefaction and pairwise overlap. Diversity was estimated with Chao1, ChaoE, Efron-Thisted, Shannon and inverse Simpson indices, and also on datasets down-sampled to the smallest sample. Repertoire overlap used strict matching of CDR3 nucleotide sequence, V gene and J gene, with Jaccard-based multidimensional scaling clustering. The table was pulled from immuneACCESS by TCRdb, which kept in-frame rearrangements only. Such tables lose some clones; where checked, under half of the loss comes from unresolved V genes, and the rest has no known cause. Clone size and V and J calls were adopted from that table, with D and trimming inferred from the DNA. The sample profile shows about 78,000 clones; just over 95% of them were found once. The ten largest clones add up to around 0.03% of the sample.

Comments on this clone: Its antigen target is currently unknown. No base-level quality is on record; no much larger clone is a single base apart.

Trimming accounts for 2 bases at V and 3 bases at J, while the number of junction bases matched to no gene is 25. Reading from cysteine to phenylalanine, the CDR3 counts 21 amino acids. The CDR3 DNA has 63 bases and is translated from base 1. From a lookup of the germline V gene (reference sequence), CDR1 and CDR2 are MNHEY and SMNVEV. The chain was built from TRBV27 and TRBJ2-7; TRBD1 aligns with 7 central bases. Input material: thymus tissue. The receptor's source is a boy younger than two with a congenital heart defect but otherwise immunologically healthy. DNA sequence: TGTGCCAGCAGTTTAAGGGGACGTCTGGGGACAGTAGATCTCTCTTACTACGAGCAGTACTTC. This yields the protein CASSLRGRLGTVDLSYYEQYF.